This T cell receptor beta chain was sequenced for a study of blood T cell repertoires in COVID-19 (dated by TCRdb to between 2020 and 2021). Study-wide context: Collaborator samples came from the United States, Italy and Spain and covered acute and convalescent phases of COVID-19. Deeply sampled blood TCRbeta repertoires from subjects exposed to, actively infected with, or recovered from COVID-19 were included in the dataset. A de-identified subject ID, COVID-19 status, age in years and sex were almost always included in the sample metadata. The samples were drawn from two sources: the first 160 participants of the ongoing ImmuneRACE study, and over 1,000 subjects contributed by 6 global collaborators. HLA class I and class II types, where available, came from metadata supplied by the sample provider rather than from assay-based typing. The repertoires were released in a freely available public database intended as a resource for research on the immune response to SARS-CoV-2. The material from the prospective study consisted of cDNA or gDNA derived from T cells, B-cell-depleted T cells, or PBMCs. Findings and caveats that apply to the study as a whole: How much clinical and demographic metadata was included differed by source and by participant, and the metadata was provided uncurated.

One collaborating source in Seattle enrolled patients during active infection and followed them longitudinally through the course of disease. The collaborating institutions used their own protocols to collect whole blood in K2EDTA tubes. For TCRbeta analysis, collaborators shipped samples as frozen whole blood, isolated PBMCs, or DNA extracted from either of those sample types. The CDR3 starts with the cysteine, ends with the phenylalanine, and has 16 residues. Only the CDR3 DNA stays, 48 bases, in frame from base 1. CDR1 and CDR2, looked up from the germline V gene (reference sequence), are LGHDT and YNNKEL. V is reduced by 4 bases and J by 4 bases, leaving a spacing of 16 bases between them. With regard to this clone: Its specific antigen is unknown. No clone much larger than this one lies a single base away; base qualities are absent.

TCRbeta CDR3 regions were amplified from genomic DNA by means of the immunoSEQ Assay, a bias-controlled multiplex PCR. In the paper's pipeline: Within the assay, amplification of reference gene primers was used to estimate how many nucleated cells each sample contained. Sequence reads were collapsed and filtered to measure the absolute abundance of every unique TCRbeta CDR3 rearrangement. Productive Simpson clonality was computed per sample as the square root of Simpson's diversity index over productive rearrangements. TCRdb retrieved this table from immuneACCESS and kept in-frame rearrangements only. Not all clones are present; in checked studies, unresolved V genes account for under half, and no reason is known for the remainder. V and J calls and clone size are given by that table; D and trimming were obtained from the DNA. The sample table contains around 210,000 clones; only one count was recorded for 70% to 90% of them. Together, the top ten hold 5.1% of the sample.

Material: peripheral blood. The sequence was collected from a man aged 50 to 60 with COVID-19, enrolled during active disease. The V and J segments used are TRBV3-1 (or the pseudogene TRBV3-2) and TRBJ2-2; possibly the D gene is TRBD2, per 7 matching bases. The CDR3 region: CASSRESGGRTGELFF. The nucleotide sequence is TGTGCCAGCAGCCGGGAGTCGGGGGGCCGCACCGGGGAGCTGTTTTTT.